The clone carrying this T cell receptor beta chain has a handful of counts. These data are taken from a study of beta chain features in type 1 diabetes. The overall study: Examination covered under 110 million sorted cells spanning all samples.

CD4+ cells of the naive, central memory, regulatory and stem cell-like memory types were sorted via CD45RO/CCR7/CD25/CD127/CD95/CD27. As every portion of the isolated RNA was reverse transcribed, the sequencing read expressed TCRB transcripts. Measured with immunoSEQ multiplex PCR; TCRdb has only the in-frame clones, and not every one. The sample records 310,000 or so clones, roughly 8% being singletons. This CDR3 has 14 residues. Germline CDR1 reads SGHTA; CDR2 reads FQGNSA. The ends were cut back, 1 base at V and 2 bases at J, with 8 bases in the middle. Input material: central memory CD4+ T cells from blood. The chain joins TRBV7-2 to TRBJ1-1; D remains unclear. The clonotype was recovered from a woman aged 18 to 35 in good health. The DNA for the CDR3 is TGTGCCAGCAGCTTAGGTCAGGCCAACACTGAAGCTTTCTTT. It is translated as CASSLGQANTEAFF.